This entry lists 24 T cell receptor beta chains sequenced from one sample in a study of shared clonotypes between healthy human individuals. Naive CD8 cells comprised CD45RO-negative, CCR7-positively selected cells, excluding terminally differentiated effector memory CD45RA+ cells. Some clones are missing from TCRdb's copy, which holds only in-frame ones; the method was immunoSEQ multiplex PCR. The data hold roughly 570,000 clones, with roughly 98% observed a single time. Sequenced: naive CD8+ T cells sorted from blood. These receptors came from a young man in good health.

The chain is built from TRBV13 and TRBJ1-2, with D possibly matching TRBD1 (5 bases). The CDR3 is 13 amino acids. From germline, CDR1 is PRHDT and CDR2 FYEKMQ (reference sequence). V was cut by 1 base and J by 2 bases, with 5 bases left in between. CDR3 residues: CASSLEGNYGYTF. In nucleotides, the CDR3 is TGTGCCAGCAGCTTAGAGGGGAACTATGGCTACACCTTC.

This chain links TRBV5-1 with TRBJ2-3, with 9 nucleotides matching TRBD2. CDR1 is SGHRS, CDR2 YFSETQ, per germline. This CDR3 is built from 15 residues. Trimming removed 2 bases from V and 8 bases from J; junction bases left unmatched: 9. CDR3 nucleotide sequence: TGCGCCAGCAGCTTCCGTAGCGGGAGAGGAGCTACGCAGTATTTT. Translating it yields CASSFRSGRGATQYF.

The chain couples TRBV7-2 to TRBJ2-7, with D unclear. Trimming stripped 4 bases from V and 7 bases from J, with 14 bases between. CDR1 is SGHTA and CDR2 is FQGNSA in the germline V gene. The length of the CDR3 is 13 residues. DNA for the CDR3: TGTGCCAGCAGCTCGGGCCCAACCCGGGAGCAGTACTTC. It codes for CASSSGPTREQYF.

The CDR3, as DNA: TGTGCCAGCAGCTTGCGCCCAGGGGGCTTGACCTACAATGAGCAGTTCTTC. Residues: CASSLRPGGLTYNEQFF. V usage is TRBV5-5 and J usage is TRBJ2-1; 8 bases map to TRBD1. Trimming took 1 base from V and 2 from J; bases not matched to a gene: 8. Germline CDR1 SGHKS, CDR2 YYEKEE (reference sequence). This CDR3 is built from 17 residues.

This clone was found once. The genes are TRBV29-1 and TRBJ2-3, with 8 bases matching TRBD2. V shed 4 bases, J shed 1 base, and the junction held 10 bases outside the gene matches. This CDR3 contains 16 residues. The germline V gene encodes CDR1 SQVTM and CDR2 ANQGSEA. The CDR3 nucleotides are TGCAGCGTTGTCGGATTAACGGGAGGGCGCACAGATACGCAGTATTTT. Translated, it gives CSVVGLTGGRTDTQYF.

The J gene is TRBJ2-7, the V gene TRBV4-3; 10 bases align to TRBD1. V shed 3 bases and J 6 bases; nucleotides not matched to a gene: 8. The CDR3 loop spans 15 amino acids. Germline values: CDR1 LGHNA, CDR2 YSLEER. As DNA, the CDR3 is TGCGCCAGCAGCCAGGGGACAGGGGAGTTAAGCGAGCAGTACTTC. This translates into CASSQGTGELSEQYF.

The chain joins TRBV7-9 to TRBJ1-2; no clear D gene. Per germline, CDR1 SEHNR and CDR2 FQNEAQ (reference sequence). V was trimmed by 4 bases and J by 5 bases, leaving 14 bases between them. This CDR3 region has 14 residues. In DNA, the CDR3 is TGTGCCAGCAGCTCAACGAGGATGGGATATGGCTACACCTTC. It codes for CASSSTRMGYGYTF.

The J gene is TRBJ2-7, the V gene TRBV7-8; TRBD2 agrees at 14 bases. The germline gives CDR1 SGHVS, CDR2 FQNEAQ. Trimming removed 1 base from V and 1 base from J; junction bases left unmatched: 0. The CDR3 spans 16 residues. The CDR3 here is CASSLGLAGGSYEQYF. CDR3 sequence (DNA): TGTGCCAGCAGCTTAGGACTAGCGGGAGGGTCCTACGAGCAGTACTTC.

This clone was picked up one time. The CDR3 spells CASSEGGLRSYNEQFF. As DNA, the CDR3 is TGTGCCAGCAGCGAAGGGGGGCTGCGATCCTACAATGAGCAGTTCTTC. The chain uses TRBV7-8 and TRBJ2-1; D possibly uses TRBD1 or TRBD2 (6 bases each). V was trimmed by 5 bases and J by 1 base, leaving 15 bases between them. The CDR3 is made up of 16 amino acids. CDR1 and CDR2 (germline): SGHVS, FQNEAQ.

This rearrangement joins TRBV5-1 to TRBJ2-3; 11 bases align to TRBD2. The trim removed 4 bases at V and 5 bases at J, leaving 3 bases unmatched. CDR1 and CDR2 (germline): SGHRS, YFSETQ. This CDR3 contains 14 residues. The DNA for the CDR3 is TGCGCCAGCAGCCCCGGACTAGCGGGAGATACGCAGTATTTT. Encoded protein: CASSPGLAGDTQYF.

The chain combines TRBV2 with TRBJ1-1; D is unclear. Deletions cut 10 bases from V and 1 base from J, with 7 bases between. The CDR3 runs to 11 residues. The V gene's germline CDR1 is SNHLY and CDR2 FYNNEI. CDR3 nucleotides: TGTGCCACCGTGGGGAACACTGAAGCTTTCTTT. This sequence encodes CATVGNTEAFF.

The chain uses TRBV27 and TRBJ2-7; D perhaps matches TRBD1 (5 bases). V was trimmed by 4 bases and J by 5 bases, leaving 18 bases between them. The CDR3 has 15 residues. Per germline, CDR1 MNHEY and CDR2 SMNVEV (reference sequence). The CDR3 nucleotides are TGTGCCAGCAGTTCCAGGGTGGGGTCTGGGAACGAGCAGTACTTC. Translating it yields CASSSRVGSGNEQYF.

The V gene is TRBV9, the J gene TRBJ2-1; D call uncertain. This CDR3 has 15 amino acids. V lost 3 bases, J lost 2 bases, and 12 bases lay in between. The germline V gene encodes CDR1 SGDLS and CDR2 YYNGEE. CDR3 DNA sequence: TGTGCCAGCAGCGCCCCTCTCGACGCCTACAATGAGCAGTTCTTC. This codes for CASSAPLDAYNEQFF. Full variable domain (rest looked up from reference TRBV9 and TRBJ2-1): DSGVTQTPKHLITATGQRVTLRCSPRSGDLSVYWYQQSLDQGLQFLIQYYNGEERAKGNILERFSAQQFPDLHSELNLSSLELGDSALYFCASSAPLDAYNEQFFGPGTRLTVL.

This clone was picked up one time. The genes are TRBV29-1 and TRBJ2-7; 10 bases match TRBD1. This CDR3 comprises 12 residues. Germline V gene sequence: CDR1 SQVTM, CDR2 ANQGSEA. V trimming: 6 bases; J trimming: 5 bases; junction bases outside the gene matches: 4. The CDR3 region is CSVDRGRNEQYF. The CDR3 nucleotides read TGCAGCGTCGACAGGGGGCGGAACGAGCAGTACTTC.

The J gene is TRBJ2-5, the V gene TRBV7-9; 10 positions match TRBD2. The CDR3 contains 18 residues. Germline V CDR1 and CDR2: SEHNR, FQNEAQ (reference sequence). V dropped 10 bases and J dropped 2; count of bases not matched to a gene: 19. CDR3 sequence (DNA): TGTGCCACCACGGTGCTAGCGGGAGTTAGGGAGGGGCAAGAGACCCAGTACTTC. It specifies CATTVLAGVREGQETQYF.

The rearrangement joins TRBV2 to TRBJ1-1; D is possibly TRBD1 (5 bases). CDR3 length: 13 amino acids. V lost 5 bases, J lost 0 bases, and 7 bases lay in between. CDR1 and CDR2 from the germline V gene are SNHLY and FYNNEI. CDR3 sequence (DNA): TGTGCCAGCAGTACAGGATTGAACACTGAAGCTTTCTTT. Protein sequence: CASSTGLNTEAFF.

The CDR3 region has the DNA TGTGCCAGCAGCTTAGTATGGTGGGCGGAAATTACCCAAGAGACCCAGTACTTC. It is translated as CASSLVWWAEITQETQYF. The genes are TRBV7-8 and TRBJ2-5; D uncertain. V was pared by 1 base and J by 1 base, with 19 bases between. The V gene's germline CDR1 is SGHVS and CDR2 FQNEAQ. CDR3 size: 18 residues.

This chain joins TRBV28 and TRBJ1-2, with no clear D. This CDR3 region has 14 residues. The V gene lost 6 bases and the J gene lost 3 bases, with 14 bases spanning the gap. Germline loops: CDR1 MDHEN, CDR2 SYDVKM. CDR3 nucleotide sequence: TGTGCCAGCAGGGTTGGGGTACTGGACTATGGCTACACCTTC. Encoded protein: CASRVGVLDYGYTF.

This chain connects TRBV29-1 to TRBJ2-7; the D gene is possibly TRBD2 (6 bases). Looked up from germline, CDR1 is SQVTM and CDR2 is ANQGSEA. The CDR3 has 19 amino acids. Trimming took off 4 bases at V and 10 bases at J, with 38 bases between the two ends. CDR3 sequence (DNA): TGCAGCGTTGTAGTAAGGACAACCCTACGAACGCGGGGTTTGGGTGACCAGTACTTC. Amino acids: CSVVVRTTLRTRGLGDQYF.

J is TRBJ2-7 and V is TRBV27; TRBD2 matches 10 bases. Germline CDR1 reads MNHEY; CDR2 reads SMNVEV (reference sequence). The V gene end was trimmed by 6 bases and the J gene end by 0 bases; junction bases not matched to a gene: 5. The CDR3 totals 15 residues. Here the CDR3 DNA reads TGTGCCAGCAGGATGGGACTAGCGCACTCCTACGAGCAGTACTTC. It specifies CASRMGLAHSYEQYF.

The DNA of the CDR3 is TGTGCCAGCAGCGTCACTATAGCGGGATGGGGCACAGATACGCAGTATTTT. Its translation is CASSVTIAGWGTDTQYF. The V gene is TRBV7-9, the J gene TRBJ2-3; TRBD2 agrees at 8 bases. The junction had 11 bases not matched to a gene; V was cut back by 5 bases and J by 1 base. Germline values: CDR1 SEHNR, CDR2 FQNEAQ (reference sequence). This CDR3 comprises 17 residues.

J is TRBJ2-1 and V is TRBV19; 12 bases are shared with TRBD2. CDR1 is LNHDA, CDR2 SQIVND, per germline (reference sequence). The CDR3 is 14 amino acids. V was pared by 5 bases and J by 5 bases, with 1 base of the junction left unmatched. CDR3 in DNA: TGTGCCAGTAGTCTAGCGGGAGGGCACAATGAGCAGTTCTTC. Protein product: CASSLAGGHNEQFF.

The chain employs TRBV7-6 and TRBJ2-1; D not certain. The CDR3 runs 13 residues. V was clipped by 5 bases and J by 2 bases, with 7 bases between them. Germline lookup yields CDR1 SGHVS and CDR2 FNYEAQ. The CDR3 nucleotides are TGTGCCAGCAGCGTGGACCCCTACAATGAGCAGTTCTTC. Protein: CASSVDPYNEQFF.

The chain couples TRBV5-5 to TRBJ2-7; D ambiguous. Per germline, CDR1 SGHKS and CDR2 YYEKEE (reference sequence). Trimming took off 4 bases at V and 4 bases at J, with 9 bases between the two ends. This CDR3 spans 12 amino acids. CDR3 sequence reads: CASSPDLYEQYF. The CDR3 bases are TGTGCCAGCAGCCCCGATTTATACGAGCAGTACTTC. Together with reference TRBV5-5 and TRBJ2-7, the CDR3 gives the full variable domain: DAGVTQSPTHLIKTRGQQVTLRCSPISGHKSVSWYQQVLGQGPQFIFQYYEKEERGRGNFPDRFSARQFPNYSSELNVNALLLGDSALYLCASSPDLYEQYFGPGTRLTVT.